This TCR beta chain was recorded in a study of control samples from healthy donors and cancer patients. Germline V gene sequence: CDR1 GTSNPN, CDR2 SVGIG (reference sequence). The CDR3 is 13 amino acids. J gave up 8 bases and V 2 bases, and 6 bases lay outside the gene matches. The method was immunoSEQ multiplex PCR; TCRdb's version includes in-frame clones alone and lacks a portion of them. The table has tens of thousands of clones, roughly 90% seen once; the top ten hold 22%. This chain uses TRBV30 with TRBJ1-2; 9 bases are shared with TRBD1. The material sequenced was PBMCs. The receptor's source is a woman aged 40-49 years with head and neck cancer. The CDR3 region has the DNA TGTGCCTGGAGTTTACAGGGGGCGGAAGGCTACACCTTC. Translated, it gives CAWSLQGAEGYTF.